One TCR beta chain is described in this entry. As yet, its antigen is unknown. The PCR used 60 Vbeta and 13 Jbeta primers. Clones were read by immunoSEQ multiplex PCR, and TCRdb kept only the in-frame ones, dropping some. The sample has roughly 45,000 clones, and its top ten clones hold more than 1.5%. The sample originates from a study of cytomegalovirus exposure and HLA in healthy donors. Study observations and caveats: Later analysis identified a missense DCLRE1C variant that was linked to TCR beta V- and J-gene trimming. As a later analysis revealed, the rate of TCR association differed by HLA locus, with DRB1 most and HLA-C fewest. Listed as cytomegalovirus-associated were 150 to 200 TCR beta chains.

The length of the CDR3 is 13 residues. Germline V gene lookup returns CDR1 KGHSH and CDR2 LQKENI. V dropped 5 bases and J dropped 3; count of bases not matched to a gene: 3. Sequences were obtained from PBMCs. The rearrangement joins TRBV18 to TRBJ2-5; 7 positions match TRBD2. This TCR came from a woman aged 25 to 39 in good health and CMV-seronegative. The CDR3 bases are TGTGCCAGCTCAAGCGGGATGAAAGAGACCCAGTACTTC. Translation gives CASSSGMKETQYF.